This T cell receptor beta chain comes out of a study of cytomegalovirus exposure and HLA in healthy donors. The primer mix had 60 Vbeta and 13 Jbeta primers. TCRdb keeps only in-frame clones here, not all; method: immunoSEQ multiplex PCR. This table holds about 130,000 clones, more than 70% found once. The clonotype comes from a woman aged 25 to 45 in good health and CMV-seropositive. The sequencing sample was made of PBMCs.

The CDR3 DNA reads as TGTGCCAGCAGCTGGGGACAGGGTTTCTACGAGCAGTACTTC. This sequence encodes CASSWGQGFYEQYF. The chain recombines TRBV5-4 with TRBJ2-7, with 9 nucleotides matching TRBD1. J gave up 3 bases and V 3 bases, and 4 bases lay outside the gene matches. In germline, CDR1 is SGHNT, CDR2 YYREEE (reference sequence). CDR3 length: 14 amino acids.